This record looks at one T cell receptor (beta chain) sequence and its context. These data belong to a study of blood T cell repertoires in COVID-19. In the study overall: Some COVID-19 samples were acute and others convalescent; all came from the United States, Italy and Spain. T cells, B-cell-depleted T cells, or PBMCs provided the cDNA or gDNA that served as material.

Authors' data handling: Estimation of nucleated cell counts relied on the amplification of reference gene primers. Libraries were prepared by immunoSEQ multiplex PCR; TCRdb keeps only in-frame clonotypes and omits some of them. Clone size and the V and J calls come from that table; the DNA yielded D and trimming. Of 90,000 to 120,000 clones detected, approximately 91% appear once; the ten largest clones hold roughly 6%. Sequencing was performed on peripheral blood. This receptor was taken from a woman aged 55-70 years with acute or convalescent COVID-19.

The CDR3 DNA is TGTGCCAGCAGCTCTTGGGCGAACACTGAAGCTTTCTTT. Its translation is CASSSWANTEAFF. The chain carries TRBV5-6 and TRBJ1-1; no firm D call. This CDR3 contains 13 residues. Trimming pared 3 bases from V and 1 base from J, leaving 7 bases between. Germline V gene lookup returns CDR1 SGHDT and CDR2 YYEEEE.